The T cell receptor beta chain described here comes from a study of blood T cell repertoires in COVID-19. Study-level information: Researchers got acute and convalescent COVID-19 samples from the United States, Italy and Spain.

Participants' own reports of clinical history determined their cohort assignment. The germline V and J ends were trimmed by 1 base and 1 base, with 7 bases remaining between them. CDR1 SGHAT and CDR2 FQDESV come from the germline V gene (reference sequence). The CDR3 totals 14 residues. Repertoires were generated with immunoSEQ multiplex PCR, while TCRdb's copy carries only in-frame clones and drops some. The sample lists about 300,000 clones; roughly 86% were seen once. This TCR derives from a woman aged 45-65 years who had been exposed to COVID-19. V is TRBV11-1 and J is TRBJ2-5; no reliable D call. Sequencing was carried out using PBMCs or T cells enriched from blood (not recorded which). DNA for the CDR3: TGTGCCAGCAGCTTAGAAACGGGCCAAGAGACCCAGTACTTC. Amino acid sequence: CASSLETGQETQYF.